The text below deals with one T cell receptor (beta chain). As yet, its antigen is unknown. The source of the sample is a study of shared clonotypes between healthy human individuals. Generated by immunoSEQ multiplex PCR, the TCRdb table keeps only in-frame clones and is missing some. The sample gives 2 million to 2.5 million clones, about 95% of which show up once; about 1.1% is in the top ten. CD8 cells regarded as naive lacked CD45RO, were positively chosen for CCR7, and omitted terminally differentiated effector memory CD45RA+ cells. Adults of Caucasian background living in Nashville, Tennessee made up all donors. General study findings and limits: Generally, estimated richness proved larger in naive subsets than it did in memory subsets. The generation probabilities recorded for non-shared clonotypes fell below those of clonotypes shared by all four donors. Limitation of the genetic and exposure-history diversity represented came from the few donors.

Germline V gene lookup returns CDR1 SGHNT and CDR2 YYREEE (reference sequence). Trimming took 1 base from V and 1 from J, leaving 11 bases between them. This CDR3 comprises 15 residues. The sample taken for sequencing was naive CD8+ T cells sorted from blood. This TCR was recovered from a man younger than 35 in good health. The gene calls are TRBV5-4 and TRBJ2-5; perhaps D is TRBD1 or TRBD2 (7 bases each). In DNA form, the CDR3 reads TGTGCCAGCAGCTTGCAGGGGGGGACCCAAGAGACCCAGTACTTC. This encodes CASSLQGGTQETQYF.